These T cell receptor beta chains were read from a single sample in a study of cytomegalovirus exposure and HLA in healthy donors. The data were produced by immunoSEQ multiplex PCR, yet TCRdb's version contains in-frame clones alone and is incomplete. The sample contains 200,000 or so clones, 82% of which appear only once. The specimen was PBMCs. The origin of the receptors is a boy younger than 10 in good health and CMV-seronegative. Each CDR3 is given with its conserved first and last residue. A D gene is named only where the DNA matches it firmly. The size entry is marked missing in some rows and otherwise reads once, few, many or a size class.

>15|TRBD2|NA|TRBJ2-3|TRBV4-1
TGCGCCAGCAGCCCGCCGGGGGGGGTTCTTGATACGCAGTATTTT
CASSPPGGVLDTQYF
>16|TRBD2|NA|TRBJ2-7|TRBV13
TGTGCCAGCAGCTTCCCTCGTTCTAGCGGGGGGGAGGAGCAGTACTTC
CASSFPRSSGGEEQYF
>12|NA|NA|TRBJ1-2|TRBV29-1
TGCAGCGTTGTACCGGGTGGAGGGGGCTACACCTTC
CSVVPGGGGYTF
>15|TRBD2|NA|TRBJ2-1|TRBV6-5
TGTGCCAGCAGTTACGGTGGGACTAGCAACAATGAGCAGTTCTTC
CASSYGGTSNNEQFF
>17|NA|NA|TRBJ2-1|TRBV7-9
TGTTCCAGCAGCTTATATGTGACTGGGTTATCGCGGAATGAGCAGTTCTTC
CSSSLYVTGLSRNEQFF
>16|NA|once|TRBJ1-2|TRBV7-9
TGTGCCAGCTCCCCTCCCCTCGAGTCGGCTAACTATGGCTACACCTTC
CASSPPLESANYGYTF
>14|TRBD1|NA|TRBJ1-1|TRBV7-9
TGTGCCAGCAGCTTATGGAGACAGGGTAATGAAGCTTTCTTT
CASSLWRQGNEAFF
>14|NA|NA|TRBJ1-3|TRBV7-9
TGTGCCAGCAGCTTTCAGGACTCTGGAAACACCATATATTTT
CASSFQDSGNTIYF
>15|NA|few|TRBJ2-6|TRBV19
TGTGCCAGTAGTAATCACTACTCTGGGGCCAACGTCCTGACTTTC
CASSNHYSGANVLTF
>16|TRBD2|NA|TRBJ2-3|TRBV9
TGTGCCAGCAGCGTAGGTCCTAGCGGGTACACAGATACGCAGTATTTT
CASSVGPSGYTDTQYF
>15|TRBD1|NA|TRBJ2-4|TRBV9
TGTGCCAGCAGCGACCTGTCAGGGGGTGAAAACATTCAGTACTTC
CASSDLSGGENIQYF
>11|NA|NA|TRBJ2-5|TRBV20-1
TGCAGTGCTAGAATACAAGAGACCCAGTACTTC
CSARIQETQYF
>17|TRBD2|few|TRBJ2-7|TRBV2
TGTGCCAGCAGTGTGGCAGCGGGGGGGCCTATAGGCTACGAGCAGTACTTC
CASSVAAGGPIGYEQYF
>17|TRBD1|NA|TRBJ2-5|TRBV19
TGTGCCAGTAGTCTGGTGGGGGTCACAGGGGGTCAAGAGACCCAGTACTTC
CASSLVGVTGGQETQYF
>13|NA|NA|TRBJ1-1|TRBV6-5
TGTGCCAGCAGTCGGCAGCCAGGTTTTGAAGCTTTCTTT
CASSRQPGFEAFF
>14|NA|NA|TRBJ2-5|TRBV25-1
TGTGCCAGCAGTGAACGGAGCCGGCAAGAGACCCAGTACTTC
CASSERSRQETQYF
>16|TRBD2|NA|TRBJ2-2|TRBV7-3
TGTGCCAGCAGCCAAGGACTAGCGGGGTGGCCCGGGGAGCTGTTTTTT
CASSQGLAGWPGELFF
>17|TRBD2|NA|TRBJ2-2|TRBV7-9
TGTGCCAGCGGATCCCCCGTAGCGGGGGAACGTACCGGGGAGCTGTTTTTT
CASGSPVAGERTGELFF
>16|TRBD2|NA|TRBJ2-5|TRBV6-1
TGTGCCAGCAGTGAGAGTATAGCGGGGGCCCAGAAGACCCAGTACTTC
CASSESIAGAQKTQYF
>19|NA|once|TRBJ1-4|TRBV15
TGTGCCACCAGCAGAGGGCCGGTTGGGGGAGGAGTAACTAATGAAAAACTGTTTTTT
CATSRGPVGGGVTNEKLFF
>20|TRBD1|once|TRBJ1-1|TRBV7-8
TGTGCCAGCAGCTTAGCCTTCGCCGGGACAGGCGGTTTCCGCAACACTGAAGCTTTCTTT
CASSLAFAGTGGFRNTEAFF
>15|NA|NA|TRBJ2-1|TRBV7-2
TGTGCCAGCAGCCTCGGGACTGTGGGCTACAATGAGCAGTTCTTC
CASSLGTVGYNEQFF
>12|NA|NA|TRBJ1-3|TRBV27
TGTGCCAGCACCCAACTTGTTTCGCTCCGAGCCTTT
CASTQLVSLRAF
>15|NA|NA|TRBJ1-3|TRBV12-5
TGTGCTAGTGGTTTGGCCCGGTCCTCTGGAAACACCATATATTTT
CASGLARSSGNTIYF
>15|TRBD1|NA|TRBJ2-3|TRBV6-5
TGTGCCAGCAGTTACTCGGGACAGGGCACAGATACGCAGTATTTT
CASSYSGQGTDTQYF
>15|TRBD2|NA|TRBJ2-1|TRBV6-5
TGTGCCAGCAGTTTCCACGGGACTAGAAGTAATGAGCAGTTCTTC
CASSFHGTRSNEQFF
>16|TRBD2|NA|TRBJ2-1|TRBV5-6
TGTGCCAGCAGCTTGGGGACTAGCGGGGGGGCCTATGAGCAGTTCTTC
CASSLGTSGGAYEQFF
>14|TRBD1|NA|TRBJ1-6|TRBV5-1
TGCGCCAGCAGCTTGGCTGGACAGGGATCACCCCTCCACTTT
CASSLAGQGSPLHF
>16|NA|NA|TRBJ2-1|TRBV7-2
TGTGCCAGCAGCTTAGCTCAGTCCAGCTCCTACAATGAGCAGTTCTTC
CASSLAQSSSYNEQFF
>17|NA|NA|TRBJ2-7|TRBV11-2
TGTGCCAGCAGCCCGGGAACAAGGGACACTCCTAACTACGAGCAGTACTTC
CASSPGTRDTPNYEQYF
>14|NA|NA|TRBJ2-7|TRBV10-3
TGTGCCATCAGGAGCAGGGAAGCCTCCTACGAGCAGTACTTC
CAIRSREASYEQYF
>14|TRBD1|NA|TRBJ1-2|TRBV5-5
TGTGCCAGCAGCTTGGAACAGGGGAGCTATGGCTACACCTTC
CASSLEQGSYGYTF
>17|NA|NA|TRBJ1-5|TRBV10-1
TGCGCCAGCATTTTCGTCAGGGGTGAAGATAGCAATCAGCCCCAGCATTTT
CASIFVRGEDSNQPQHF
>15|TRBD2|NA|TRBJ2-1|TRBV5-3
TGTGCCAGAAAACGGACTAGCGGGGCTGGCTATGAGCAGTTCTTC
CARKRTSGAGYEQFF
>15|TRBD2|NA|TRBJ2-1|TRBV28
TGTGCCAGCAGTTTAATCGCGGGGGGAGACAATGAGCAGTTCTTC
CASSLIAGGDNEQFF
>12|NA|NA|TRBJ1-1|TRBV30
TGTGCCCTCGGACACTTGAACACTGAAGCTTTCTTT
CALGHLNTEAFF
>10|NA|NA|TRBJ1-2|TRBV29-1
TGCAGCGACGCGGGCTATGGCTACACCTTC
CSDAGYGYTF